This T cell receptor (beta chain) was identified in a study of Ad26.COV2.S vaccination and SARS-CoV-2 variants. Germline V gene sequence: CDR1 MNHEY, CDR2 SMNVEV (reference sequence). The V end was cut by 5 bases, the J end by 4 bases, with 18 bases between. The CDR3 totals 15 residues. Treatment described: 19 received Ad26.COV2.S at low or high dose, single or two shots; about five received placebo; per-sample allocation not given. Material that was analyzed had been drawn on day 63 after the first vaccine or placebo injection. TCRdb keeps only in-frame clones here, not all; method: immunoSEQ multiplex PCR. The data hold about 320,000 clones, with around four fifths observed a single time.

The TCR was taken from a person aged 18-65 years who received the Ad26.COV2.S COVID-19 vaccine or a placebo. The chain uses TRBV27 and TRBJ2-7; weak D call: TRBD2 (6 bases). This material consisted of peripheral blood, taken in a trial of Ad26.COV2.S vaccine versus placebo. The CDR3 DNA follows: TGTGCCAGCAGTCCGTGGGGGGAAAGGGAATACGAGCAGTACTTC. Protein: CASSPWGEREYEQYF.